Below, one TCR beta chain is given with its context. The antigen is unknown. This record belongs to a study of cytomegalovirus exposure and HLA in healthy donors. About the research overall: In a previous analysis, 100 million to 140 million unique TCR beta sequences were found from roughly 180 million T cells.

Vbeta (60) and Jbeta (13) primers were used in the PCR. Assay used: immunoSEQ multiplex PCR; TCRdb lists only in-frame clones, some missing. This table has 110,000 or so clones, 70% to 85% appearing once. V gave up 1 base and J gave up 5 bases; unmatched junction bases: 10. The germline CDR1 and CDR2 sequences are MDHEN and SYDVKM. CDR3 size: 16 residues. Points from the study as a whole: Most sequenced TCRs were rare (though some public TCRs occurred in many donors). It was likely that a cluster of highly shared sequence variants was a sequencing artifact. Productive status was seen about 90% or about 30% of the time for most TCR beta V segments in an earlier analysis.

V gene TRBV28 combines with J gene TRBJ2-7; 8 bases map to TRBD2. The sample comprised PBMCs. The sequence was collected from a woman under 30 in good health and CMV-seronegative. The CDR3: CASSLSASGSLNEQYF. CDR3 nucleotides: TGTGCCAGCAGTTTATCGGCCAGCGGGAGTTTAAACGAGCAGTACTTC.